A single sample is the source of the 11 T cell receptor beta chains below, sequenced in a study of shared clonotypes between healthy human individuals. Naivety among CD8 cells was defined by CD45RO negativity and positive CCR7 selection, thereby excluding terminally differentiated effector memory CD45RA+ cells. This table comes from immunoSEQ multiplex PCR, and its TCRdb copy is limited to in-frame clones, with some not included. There are around 2.1 million clones in the sample; about 93% occur only once, and 1.7% lies in the top ten. The sequenced sample consisted of naive CD8+ T cells from PBMCs. Every receptor here comes from a man younger than 35 in good health. Some clones in this sample may be carry-over from other donors' samples.

This clone has a handful of counts. The V gene is TRBV6-1, the J gene TRBJ2-7; D is tentatively TRBD1 or TRBD2 (5 bases each). The germline V gene has CDR1 MNHNS and CDR2 SASEGT. V lost 4 bases and J lost 0, with 10 bases in between. This CDR3 is built from 14 residues. CDR3 sequence reads: CASSARGISYEQYF. The CDR3 region has the DNA TGTGCCAGCAGTGCGAGGGGTATCTCCTACGAGCAGTACTTC.

The J gene is TRBJ2-1, the V gene TRBV7-9; D remains unclear. The CDR3 contains 12 residues. With 2 bases removed from V and 3 bases from J, the gap between germline ends came to 2 bases. Germline CDR1 reads SEHNR; CDR2 reads FQNEAQ (reference sequence). DNA of the CDR3: TGTGCCAGCAGCTTACACTACAATGAGCAGTTCTTC. Translating it yields CASSLHYNEQFF.

This chain links TRBV27 with TRBJ2-5; 7 bases map to TRBD1. Per germline, CDR1 MNHEY and CDR2 SMNVEV (reference sequence). Unmatched junction bases numbered 9, after V lost 9 bases and J lost 5 bases. This CDR3 has 13 residues. In DNA form, the CDR3 reads TGTGCCAGTAGACAGGGATTGAGTGAGACCCAGTACTTC. Encoded protein: CASRQGLSETQYF.

The CDR3 DNA is TGTGCCAGCAGCTTGGTAGCGGGAGGACGCAATGAGCAGTTCTTC. Its protein product is CASSLVAGGRNEQFF. The gene calls are TRBV7-9 and TRBJ2-1; TRBD2 matches at 10 bases. CDR1 SEHNR and CDR2 FQNEAQ come from the germline V gene (reference sequence). With 3 bases clipped from V and 6 bases from J, the junction kept 5 bases outside the gene matches. This CDR3 comprises 15 residues.

V gene TRBV11-2 combines with J gene TRBJ1-3; a weak D match, TRBD1 (6 bases). The V and J ends lost 1 base and 2 bases respectively, with 21 bases between them. This CDR3 comprises 19 residues. Germline V gene lookup returns CDR1 SGHAT and CDR2 FQNNGV. This chain's CDR3 is CASSLVWEIQGLTGNTIYF. The CDR3 DNA is TGTGCCAGCAGCTTAGTTTGGGAAATACAGGGATTGACTGGAAACACCATATATTTT.

Of note for this clone: The same CDR3 can be traced to other DNA sequences in this sample. CDR3 sequence (DNA): TGTGCCAGCAGCACTAGCGGGTCTAGCACAGATACGCAGTATTTT. Protein sequence: CASSTSGSSTDTQYF. The chain links TRBV9 to TRBJ2-3; 9 positions match TRBD2. CDR3 length: 15 residues. V shed 4 bases and J 0 bases; nucleotides not matched to a gene: 3. Germline CDR1 and CDR2: SGDLS and YYNGEE. Full variable domain (missing parts from reference TRBV9 and TRBJ2-3): DSGVTQTPKHLITATGQRVTLRCSPRSGDLSVYWYQQSLDQGLQFLIQYYNGEERAKGNILERFSAQQFPDLHSELNLSSLELGDSALYFCASSTSGSSTDTQYFGPGTRLTVL.

The CDR3 protein is CAWSVSSHEQFF. CDR3 DNA sequence: TGTGCCTGGAGTGTAAGTAGCCATGAGCAGTTCTTC. The chain is built from TRBV30 and TRBJ2-1; D ambiguous. The CDR3 totals 12 residues. CDR1 is GTSNPN and CDR2 is SVGIG in the germline V gene (reference sequence). Trimming cost V 0 bases and J 8 bases, with 8 bases left between them.

The rearrangement uses TRBV6-6 and TRBJ2-5, with D possibly matching TRBD2 (7 bases). The CDR3 spans 16 residues. The germline gives CDR1 MNHNY, CDR2 SVGAGI (reference sequence). V dropped 8 bases and J dropped 4 bases, with 23 bases sitting between them. The CDR3 DNA follows: TGTGCCAGCTTTGACGCGGGCCCCCGGGGGGCAGAGACCCAGTACTTC. Residues: CASFDAGPRGAETQYF.

The genes are TRBV19 and TRBJ1-2, with D unresolved. This CDR3 has 16 amino acids. Germline V lookup: CDR1 LNHDA, CDR2 SQIVND (reference sequence). Trimming removed 0 bases from V and 4 bases from J, with 15 bases in between. CDR3: CASSIDHRQASYGYTF. The DNA of the CDR3 is TGTGCCAGTAGTATAGATCATCGGCAGGCGAGCTATGGCTACACCTTC.

The gene calls are TRBV9 and TRBJ2-7; TRBD1 aligns across 11 bases. V lost 4 bases and J lost 3; bases outside the gene matches: 6. CDR3 length: 15 amino acids. CDR1 and CDR2 from the germline V gene are SGDLS and YYNGEE. CDR3 sequence reads: CASSSPGTGGYEQYF. Here the CDR3 DNA reads TGTGCCAGCAGCTCCCCCGGGACAGGGGGCTACGAGCAGTACTTC.

The rearrangement links TRBV28 to TRBJ1-1; 8 bases are a match to TRBD1. V lost 7 bases, J lost 3 bases, and 7 bases stayed unmatched. The V gene's germline CDR1 is MDHEN and CDR2 SYDVKM. CDR3 length equals 14 residues. CDR3 bases: TGTGCCAGCAACCCAGGGGGCGAGGACACTGAAGCTTTCTTT. This gives the protein CASNPGGEDTEAFF.